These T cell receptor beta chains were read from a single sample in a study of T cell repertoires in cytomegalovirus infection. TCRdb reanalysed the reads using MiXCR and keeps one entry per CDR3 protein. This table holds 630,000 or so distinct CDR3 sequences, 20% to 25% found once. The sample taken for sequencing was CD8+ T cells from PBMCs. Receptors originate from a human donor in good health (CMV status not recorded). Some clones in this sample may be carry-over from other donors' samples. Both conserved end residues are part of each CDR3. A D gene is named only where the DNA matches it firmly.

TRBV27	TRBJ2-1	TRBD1	CASSSIRTGLYNEQFF
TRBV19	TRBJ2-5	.	CASSTNPTANQETQYF
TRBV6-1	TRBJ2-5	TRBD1	CASSENRGREETQYF
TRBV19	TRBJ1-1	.	CASSIERDHTDTEAFF
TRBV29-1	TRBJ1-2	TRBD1	CSVAGQAYYYGYTF
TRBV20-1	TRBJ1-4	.	CSARALGLFF
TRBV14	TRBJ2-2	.	CTSSPPGANTGELFF
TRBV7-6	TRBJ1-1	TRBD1	CASSSGDRLEAFF
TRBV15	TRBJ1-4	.	CATSVVSGWKTNEKLFF
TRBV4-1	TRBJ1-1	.	CASSQIGGPTEAFF
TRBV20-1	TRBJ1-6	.	CSARGRDTINSPLHF
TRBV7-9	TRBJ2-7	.	CASSAGQSYEQYF
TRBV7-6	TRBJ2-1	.	CASSLETASNEQFF
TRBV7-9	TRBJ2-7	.	CASSLAEAGIHEQYF
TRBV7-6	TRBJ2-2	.	CASSLTTGTGELFF
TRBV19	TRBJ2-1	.	CASSISRSSYNEQFF